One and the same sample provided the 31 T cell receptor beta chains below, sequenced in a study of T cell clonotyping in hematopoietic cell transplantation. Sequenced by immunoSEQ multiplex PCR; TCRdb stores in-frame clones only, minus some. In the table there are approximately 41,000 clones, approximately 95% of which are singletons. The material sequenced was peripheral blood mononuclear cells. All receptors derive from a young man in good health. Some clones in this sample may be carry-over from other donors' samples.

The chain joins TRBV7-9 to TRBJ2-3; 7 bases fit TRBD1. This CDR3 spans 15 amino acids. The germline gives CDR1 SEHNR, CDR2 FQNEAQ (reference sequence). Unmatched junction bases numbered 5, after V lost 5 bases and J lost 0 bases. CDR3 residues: CASSPWTGSTDTQYF. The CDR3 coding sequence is TGTGCCAGCAGCCCATGGACAGGCAGCACAGATACGCAGTATTTT.

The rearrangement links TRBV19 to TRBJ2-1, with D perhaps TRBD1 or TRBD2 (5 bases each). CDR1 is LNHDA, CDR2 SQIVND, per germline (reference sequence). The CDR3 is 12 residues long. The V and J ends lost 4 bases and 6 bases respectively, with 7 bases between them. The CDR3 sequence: CASSRGTNEQFF. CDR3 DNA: TGTGCCAGTAGTAGGGGGACCAATGAGCAGTTCTTC.

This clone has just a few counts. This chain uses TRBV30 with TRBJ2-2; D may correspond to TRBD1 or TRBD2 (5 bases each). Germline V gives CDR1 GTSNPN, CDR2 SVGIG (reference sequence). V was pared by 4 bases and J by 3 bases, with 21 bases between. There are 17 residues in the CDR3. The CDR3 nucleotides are TGTGCCTGGAAGGACCGTACGAGGGGTGGAGACACCGGGGAGCTGTTTTTT. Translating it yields CAWKDRTRGGDTGELFF.

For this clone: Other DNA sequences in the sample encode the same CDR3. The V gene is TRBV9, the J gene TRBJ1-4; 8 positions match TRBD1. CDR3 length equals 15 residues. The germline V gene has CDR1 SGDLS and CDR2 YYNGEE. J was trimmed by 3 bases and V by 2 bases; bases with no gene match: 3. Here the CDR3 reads CASSVDRGANEKLFF. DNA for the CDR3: TGTGCCAGCAGCGTTGACAGGGGAGCTAATGAAAAACTGTTTTTT.

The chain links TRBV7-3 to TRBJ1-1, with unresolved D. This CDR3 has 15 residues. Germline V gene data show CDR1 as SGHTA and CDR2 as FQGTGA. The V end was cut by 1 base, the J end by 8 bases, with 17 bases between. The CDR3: CASSLNPQDKREAFF. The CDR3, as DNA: TGTGCCAGCAGCTTAAACCCCCAGGATAAGCGAGAAGCTTTCTTT.

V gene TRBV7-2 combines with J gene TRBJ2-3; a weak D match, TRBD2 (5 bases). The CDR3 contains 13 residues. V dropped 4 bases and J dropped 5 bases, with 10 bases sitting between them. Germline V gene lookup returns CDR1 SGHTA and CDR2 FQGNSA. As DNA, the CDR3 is TGTGCCAGCAGCTGGACTTCTGTAGATACGCAGTATTTT. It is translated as CASSWTSVDTQYF. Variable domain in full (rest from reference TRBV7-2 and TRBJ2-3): GAGVSQSPSNKVTEKGKDVELRCDPISGHTALYWYRQSLGQGLEFLIYFQGNSAPDKSGLPSDRFSAERTGGSVSTLTIQRTQQEDSAVYLCASSWTSVDTQYFGPGTRLTVL.

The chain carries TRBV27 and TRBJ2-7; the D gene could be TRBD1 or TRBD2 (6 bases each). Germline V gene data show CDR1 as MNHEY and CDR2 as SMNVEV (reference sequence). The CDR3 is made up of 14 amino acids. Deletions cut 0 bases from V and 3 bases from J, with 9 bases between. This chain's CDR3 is CASSLSEGGYEQYF. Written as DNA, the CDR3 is TGTGCCAGCAGTTTATCCGAGGGGGGCTACGAGCAGTACTTC.

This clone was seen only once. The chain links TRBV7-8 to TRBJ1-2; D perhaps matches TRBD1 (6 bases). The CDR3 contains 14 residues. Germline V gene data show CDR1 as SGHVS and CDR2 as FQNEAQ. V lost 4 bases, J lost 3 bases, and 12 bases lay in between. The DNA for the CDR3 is TGTGCCAGCAGCTGGAGGGACACCTACTATGGCTACACCTTC. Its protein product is CASSWRDTYYGYTF.

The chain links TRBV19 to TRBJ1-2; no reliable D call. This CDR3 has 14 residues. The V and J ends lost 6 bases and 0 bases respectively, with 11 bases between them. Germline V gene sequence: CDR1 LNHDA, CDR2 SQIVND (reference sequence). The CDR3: CASRDWAANYGYTF. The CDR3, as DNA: TGTGCCAGTAGGGACTGGGCCGCTAACTATGGCTACACCTTC.

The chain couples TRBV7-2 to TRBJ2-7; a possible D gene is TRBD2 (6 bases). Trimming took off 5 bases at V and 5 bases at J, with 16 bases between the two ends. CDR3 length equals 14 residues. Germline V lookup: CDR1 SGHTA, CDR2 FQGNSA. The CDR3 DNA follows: TGTGCCAGCAGCCCTTGGTCGGGAGTTAACGAGCAGTACTTC. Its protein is CASSPWSGVNEQYF.

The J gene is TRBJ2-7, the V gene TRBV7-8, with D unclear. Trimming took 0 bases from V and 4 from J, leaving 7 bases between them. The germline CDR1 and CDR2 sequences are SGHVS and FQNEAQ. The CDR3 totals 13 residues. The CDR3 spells CASSLAFSYEQYF. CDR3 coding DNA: TGTGCCAGCAGCTTAGCCTTCTCGTACGAGCAGTACTTC.

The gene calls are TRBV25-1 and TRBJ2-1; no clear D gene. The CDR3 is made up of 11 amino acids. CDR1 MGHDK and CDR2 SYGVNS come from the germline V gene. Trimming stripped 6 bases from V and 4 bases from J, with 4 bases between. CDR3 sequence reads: CASSVYNEQFF. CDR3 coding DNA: TGTGCCAGCAGCGTGTACAATGAGCAGTTCTTC.

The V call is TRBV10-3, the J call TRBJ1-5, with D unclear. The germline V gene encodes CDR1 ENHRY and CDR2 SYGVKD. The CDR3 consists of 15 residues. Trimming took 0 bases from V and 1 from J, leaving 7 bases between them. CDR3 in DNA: TGTGCCATCAGTGAGTCGAGTCAGAGCAATCAGCCCCAGCATTTT. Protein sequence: CAISESSQSNQPQHF.

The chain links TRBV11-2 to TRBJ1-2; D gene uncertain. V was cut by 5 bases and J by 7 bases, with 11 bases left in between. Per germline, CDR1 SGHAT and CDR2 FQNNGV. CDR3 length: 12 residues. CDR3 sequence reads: CASSRESSGYTF. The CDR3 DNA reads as TGTGCCAGCAGCCGTGAATCAAGTGGCTACACCTTC.

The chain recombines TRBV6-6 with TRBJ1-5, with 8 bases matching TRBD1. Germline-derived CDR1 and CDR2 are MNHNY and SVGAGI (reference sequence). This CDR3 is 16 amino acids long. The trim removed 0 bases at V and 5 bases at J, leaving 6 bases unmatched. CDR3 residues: CASSYSDRVTHQPQHF. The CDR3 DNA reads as TGTGCCAGCAGTTACTCGGACAGGGTCACTCATCAGCCCCAGCATTTT.

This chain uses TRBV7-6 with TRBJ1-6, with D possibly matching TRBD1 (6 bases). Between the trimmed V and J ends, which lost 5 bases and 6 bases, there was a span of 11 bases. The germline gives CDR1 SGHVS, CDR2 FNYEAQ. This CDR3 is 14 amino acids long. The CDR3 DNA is TGTGCCAGCAGCCGGGGACAAGTTAATTCACCCCTCCACTTT. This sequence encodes CASSRGQVNSPLHF.

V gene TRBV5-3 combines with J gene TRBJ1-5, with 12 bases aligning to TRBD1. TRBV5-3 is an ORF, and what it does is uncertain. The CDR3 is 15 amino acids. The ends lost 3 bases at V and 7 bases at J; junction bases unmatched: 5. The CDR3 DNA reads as TGTGCCAGAAGCTACGGGACAGGGGGCGAGCAGCCCCAGCATTTT. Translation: CARSYGTGGEQPQHF.

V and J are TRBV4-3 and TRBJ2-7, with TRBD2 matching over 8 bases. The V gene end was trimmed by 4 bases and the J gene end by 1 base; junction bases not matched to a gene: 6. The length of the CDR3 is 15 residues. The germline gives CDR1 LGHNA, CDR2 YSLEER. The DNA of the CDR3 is TGCGCCAGCAGCCGGGGGATAGCGGGATCCTACGAGCAGTACTTC. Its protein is CASSRGIAGSYEQYF.

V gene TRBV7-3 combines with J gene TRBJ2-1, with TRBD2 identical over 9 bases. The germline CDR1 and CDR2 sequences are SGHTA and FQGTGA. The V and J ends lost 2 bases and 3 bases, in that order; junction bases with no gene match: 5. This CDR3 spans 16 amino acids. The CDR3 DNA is TGTGCCAGCAGCTTAGGTAGCGGGGGAAACTACAATGAGCAGTTCTTC. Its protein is CASSLGSGGNYNEQFF.

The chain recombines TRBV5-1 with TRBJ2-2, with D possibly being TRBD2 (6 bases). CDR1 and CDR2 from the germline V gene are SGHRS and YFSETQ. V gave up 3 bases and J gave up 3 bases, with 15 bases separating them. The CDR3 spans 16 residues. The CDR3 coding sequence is TGCGCCAGCAGCTGGAGCACTAGCAAGCACACCGGGGAGCTGTTTTTT. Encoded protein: CASSWSTSKHTGELFF.

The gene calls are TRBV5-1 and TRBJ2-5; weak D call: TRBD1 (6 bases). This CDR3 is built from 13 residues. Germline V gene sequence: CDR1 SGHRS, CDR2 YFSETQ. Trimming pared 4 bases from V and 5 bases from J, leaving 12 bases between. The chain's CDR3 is CASSPYDRETQYF. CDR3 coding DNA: TGCGCCAGCAGCCCCTACGACAGGGAGACCCAGTACTTC.

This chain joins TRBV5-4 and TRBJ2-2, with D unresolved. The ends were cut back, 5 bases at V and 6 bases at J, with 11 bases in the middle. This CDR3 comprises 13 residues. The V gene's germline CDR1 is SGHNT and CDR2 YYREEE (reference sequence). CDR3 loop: CASSPRLPGELFF. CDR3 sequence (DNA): TGTGCCAGCAGTCCTAGGCTTCCCGGGGAGCTGTTTTTT.

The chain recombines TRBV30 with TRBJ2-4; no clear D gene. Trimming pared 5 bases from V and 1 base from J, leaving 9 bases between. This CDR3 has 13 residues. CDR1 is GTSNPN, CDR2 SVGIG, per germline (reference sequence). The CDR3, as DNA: TGTGCCTGGGGATCACAGGCCAAAAACATTCAGTACTTC. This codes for CAWGSQAKNIQYF.

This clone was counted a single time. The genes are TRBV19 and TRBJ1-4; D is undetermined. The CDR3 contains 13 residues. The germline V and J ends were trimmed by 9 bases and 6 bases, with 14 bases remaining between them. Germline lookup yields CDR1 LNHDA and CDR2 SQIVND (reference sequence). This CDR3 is CASRPNPHEKLFF. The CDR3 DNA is TGTGCCAGCAGGCCCAATCCACATGAAAAACTGTTTTTT.

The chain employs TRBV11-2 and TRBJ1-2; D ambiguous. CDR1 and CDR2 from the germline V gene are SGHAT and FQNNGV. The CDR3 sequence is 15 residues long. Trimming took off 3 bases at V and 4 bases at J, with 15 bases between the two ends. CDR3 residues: CASSFQPDGGYGYTF. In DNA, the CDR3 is TGTGCCAGCAGCTTTCAGCCGGACGGAGGCTATGGCTACACCTTC.

As DNA, the CDR3 is TGTGCCACCAGCAGAGATCCGGGCCCGGCAGAAAAACTGTTTTTT. Its translation is CATSRDPGPAEKLFF. The J gene is TRBJ1-4, the V gene TRBV15; D gene unclear. Trimming cost V 0 bases and J 8 bases, with 13 bases left between them. CDR3 size: 15 residues. Germline-derived CDR1 and CDR2 are LNHNV and YYDKDF (reference sequence).

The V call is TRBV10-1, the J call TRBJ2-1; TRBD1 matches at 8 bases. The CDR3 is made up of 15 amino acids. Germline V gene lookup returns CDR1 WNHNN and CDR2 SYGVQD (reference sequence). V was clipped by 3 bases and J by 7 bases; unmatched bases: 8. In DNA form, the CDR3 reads TGCGCCAGCAGTGAAACAGGGGGAGTGGGGAATGAGCAGTTCTTC. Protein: CASSETGGVGNEQFF.

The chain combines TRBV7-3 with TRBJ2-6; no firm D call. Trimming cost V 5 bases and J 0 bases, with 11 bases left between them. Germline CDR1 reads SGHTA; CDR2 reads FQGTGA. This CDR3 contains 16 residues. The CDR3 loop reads CASSPQGLSGANVLTF. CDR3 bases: TGTGCCAGCAGCCCCCAAGGTCTCTCTGGGGCCAACGTCCTGACTTTC.

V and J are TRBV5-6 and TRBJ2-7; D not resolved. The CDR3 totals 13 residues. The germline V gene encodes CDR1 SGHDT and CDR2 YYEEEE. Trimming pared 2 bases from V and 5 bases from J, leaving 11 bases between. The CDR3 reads CASSFDRVDEQYF. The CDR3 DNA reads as TGTGCCAGCAGCTTTGATAGGGTGGACGAGCAGTACTTC.

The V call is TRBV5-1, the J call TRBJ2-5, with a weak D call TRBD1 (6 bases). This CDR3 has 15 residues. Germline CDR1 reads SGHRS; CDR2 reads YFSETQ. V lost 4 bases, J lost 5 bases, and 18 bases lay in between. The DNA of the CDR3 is TGCGCCAGCAGCCTCACAGGGCCAAACCTTGAGACCCAGTACTTC. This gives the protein CASSLTGPNLETQYF.

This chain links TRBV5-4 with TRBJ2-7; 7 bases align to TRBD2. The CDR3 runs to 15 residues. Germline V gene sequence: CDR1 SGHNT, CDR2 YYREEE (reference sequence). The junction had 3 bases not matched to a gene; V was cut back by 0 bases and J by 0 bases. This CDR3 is CASSLGGRGSYEQYF. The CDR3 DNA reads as TGTGCCAGCAGCTTGGGCGGGAGAGGCTCCTACGAGCAGTACTTC.